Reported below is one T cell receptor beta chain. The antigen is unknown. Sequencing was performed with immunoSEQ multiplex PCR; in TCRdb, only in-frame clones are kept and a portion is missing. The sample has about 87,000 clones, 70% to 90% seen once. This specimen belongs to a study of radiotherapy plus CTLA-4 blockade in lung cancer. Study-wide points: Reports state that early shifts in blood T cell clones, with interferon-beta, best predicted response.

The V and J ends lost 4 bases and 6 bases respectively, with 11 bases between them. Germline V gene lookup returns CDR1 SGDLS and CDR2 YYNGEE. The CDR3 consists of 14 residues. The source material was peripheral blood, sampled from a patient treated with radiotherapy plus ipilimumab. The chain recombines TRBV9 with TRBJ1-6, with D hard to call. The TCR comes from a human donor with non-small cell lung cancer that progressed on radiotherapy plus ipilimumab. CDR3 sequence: CASSTRPSNSPLHF. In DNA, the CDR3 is TGTGCCAGCAGCACCCGACCGAGTAATTCACCCCTCCACTTT.